This TCR beta chain was captured by sequencing in a study of monozygotic twins with inflammatory bowel disease. To note about this clonotype: Antigen: not known.

Germline V CDR1 and CDR2: SNHLY, FYNNEI. CDR3 length: 15 amino acids. Notes on the study in general: Whether twins were concordant or discordant made no difference to repertoire similarity, possibly from limited power.

TCRdb reprocessed the 5' RACE reads and stores each CDR3 protein as one record, lacking DNA. The table lists about 160,000 distinct CDR3 sequences. The chain joins TRBV2 to TRBJ2-3; TCRdb outputs TRBD2, but without DNA this stays unchecked. The sequencing sample was made of blood. This receptor was obtained from a human donor with ulcerative colitis or Crohn's disease, or a healthy co-twin of an affected twin (not recorded which). CDR3 region: CASSDLGGRAYTQYF.